The 6 T cell receptor beta chains below were found in one sample sequenced in a study of blood T cell repertoires in COVID-19. Sequenced by immunoSEQ multiplex PCR; TCRdb stores in-frame clones only, minus some. Of roughly 380,000 clones listed, around nine tenths are singletons. Sequencing was done on a sample of peripheral blood. The receptors originated from a woman aged 40 to 50 with COVID-19, enrolled during active disease.

V and J are TRBV7-9 and TRBJ2-7, with D tentatively TRBD1 (6 bases). The CDR3 is made up of 18 amino acids. Germline CDR1 is SEHNR and CDR2 is FQNEAQ (reference sequence). The ends were cut back, 5 bases at V and 0 bases at J, with 23 bases in the middle. The CDR3 sequence is CASSPTTGITLSSYEQYF. CDR3 DNA: TGTGCCAGCAGCCCTACTACAGGGATCACCCTTTCCTCCTACGAGCAGTACTTC.

The chain recombines TRBV6-5 with TRBJ1-1; possibly TRBD1 for D (6 bases). The V gene's germline CDR1 is MNHEY and CDR2 SVGAGI. CDR3 length: 12 amino acids. V shed 8 bases and J shed 2 bases, with 9 bases lying between them. The CDR3 loop is CASGTLNTEAFF. As DNA, the CDR3 is TGTGCCAGCGGGACACTAAACACTGAAGCTTTCTTT.

V usage is TRBV5-1 and J usage is TRBJ1-1; no reliable D call. Germline V lookup: CDR1 SGHRS, CDR2 YFSETQ. The CDR3 is made up of 14 amino acids. Trimming removed 3 bases at V and 1 base at J, with 10 bases between. The CDR3 bases are TGCGCCAGCAGCTCCAATCGACAGAACACTGAAGCTTTCTTT. As protein: CASSSNRQNTEAFF. Filled out from reference TRBV5-1 and TRBJ1-1, the complete variable domain reads KAGVTQTPRYLIKTRGQQVTLSCSPISGHRSVSWYQQTPGQGLQFLFEYFSETQRNKGNFPGRFSGRQFSNSRSEMNVSTLELGDSALYLCASSSNRQNTEAFFGQGTRLTVV.

This clone was seen just once. The rearrangement uses TRBV10-1 and TRBJ2-7, with D perhaps matching TRBD2 (5 bases). V was clipped by 6 bases and J by 5 bases, with 17 bases between them. CDR1 is WNHNN, CDR2 SYGVQD, per germline (reference sequence). There are 14 residues in the CDR3. In DNA form, the CDR3 reads TGCGCCAGCAGCACCCCCAGCGGCGGGCACGAGCAGTACTTC. This gives the protein CASSTPSGGHEQYF.

The V gene is TRBV3-1 (or the pseudogene TRBV3-2), the J gene TRBJ1-5, with 8 positions matching TRBD1. Looked up from germline, CDR1 is LGHDT and CDR2 is YNNKEL (reference sequence). The length of the CDR3 is 20 residues. Trimming at V came to 6 bases and at J to 3 bases, leaving 22 bases not matched to a gene. The CDR3 loop reads CASSLSTIQSGTGHNQPQHF. For the CDR3, the DNA is TGTGCCAGCAGTCTATCCACGATACAATCCGGGACAGGACACAATCAGCCCCAGCATTTT.

In its sample, this clone was seen once. The chain carries TRBV27 and TRBJ2-1, with D unclear. The V gene lost 5 bases and the J gene lost 0 bases, with 8 bases spanning the gap. This CDR3 spans 14 amino acids. Germline CDR1 is MNHEY and CDR2 is SMNVEV (reference sequence). The CDR3 DNA follows: TGTGCCAGCAGTCTTACAGCCTCCTACAATGAGCAGTTCTTC. Residues: CASSLTASYNEQFF.